This TCR beta chain was captured in a study of blood T cells in healthy people across ages. PCR was performed a second time for about 7 to 11 cycles using a sample-barcoded 5' primer and a J-beta primer mix. MiXCR, run by TCRdb on the 5' RACE reads, gives a single entry per CDR3 protein. The profile shows roughly 790,000 distinct CDR3 sequences, approximately 39% of them singletons. Germline V gene data show CDR1 as DFQATT and CDR2 as SNEGSKA (reference sequence). V lost 6 bases and J 6 bases, leaving 12 bases between the germline ends. The CDR3 is 11 amino acids. Sequenced sample: blood. The receptor was isolated from a woman aged 55-75 years in good health. The V gene is TRBV20-1, the J gene TRBJ2-7; D might be TRBD2 (5 bases). For the CDR3, the DNA is TGCAGTGCCTCGACGGGGAGCGAGCAGTACTTC. It yields the protein CSASTGSEQYF.